The T cell receptor beta chain under discussion was sequenced for a study of CD8 T cells in Susac syndrome. Germline CDR1 GTSNPN, CDR2 SVGIG (reference sequence). CDR3 size: 13 residues. Trimming shortened V by 1 base and J by 0 bases, and 6 bases separated the two germline ends. A quantity of roughly 0.5 to 1 ug RNA underwent reverse transcription using random hexamers. TCRdb ran MiXCR on the immunoSEQ multiplex PCR reads and lists one entry per CDR3 protein. The sample gives some 180,000 distinct CDR3 sequences, around 96% of which show up once; approximately 0.098% is in the top ten. The receptor was derived from a human donor in good health. Sequenced sample: CD4+ T cells from PBMCs. The gene calls are TRBV30 and TRBJ1-2; D is uncertain. CDR3 protein: CAWSATSNYGYTF. The CDR3 nucleotides read TGTGCCTGGAGTGCCACCTCTAACTATGGCTACACCTTC.